The present entry profiles one TCR beta chain with its context. The antigen is undetermined. V lost 3 bases to trimming and J lost 3 bases, with 13 bases between them. The CDR3 is made up of 15 amino acids. CDR1 SGHRS and CDR2 YFSETQ come from the germline V gene. This entry comes from a study of T cells in localized non-small cell lung cancer. TCRdb keeps only in-frame clones here, not all; method: immunoSEQ multiplex PCR. This sample has 2,000 or so clones, with 20% to 25% found just once. Overall study results and limits: Tumor samples were not multi-region, leaving intratumor heterogeneity unexcluded.

Here the sequenced sample was lung tumor tissue, taken before any cancer treatment. The gene calls are TRBV5-1 and TRBJ2-1, with D possibly matching TRBD1 (5 bases). This sequence originates from a man aged 35-69 years with stage II lung adenocarcinoma. CDR3 sequence (DNA): TGCGCCAGCAGCTCTGACAGTAGGTACTACAATGAGCAGTTCTTC. Encoded protein: CASSSDSRYYNEQFF.